What follows is one TCR beta chain and its context. Its antigen is currently unknown. These data originate in a study of yellow fever vaccine responses in identical twins. TCRdb analysed the RT-PCR reads with MiXCR anew, one entry per CDR3 protein. The sample lists more than 10,000 distinct CDR3 sequences; about 83% were seen once. Findings of the study overall: Twins reportedly had a vaccine T cell response that seemed partly convergent, partly personalized.

Trimming removed 4 bases from V and 9 bases from J; junction bases left unmatched: 14. The CDR3 length is 15 residues. Germline values: CDR1 DFQATT, CDR2 SNEGSKA (reference sequence). This clonotype was obtained from a woman aged 18-29 years who received the yellow fever vaccine. V gene TRBV20-1 combines with J gene TRBJ1-5, with 8 bases lining up with TRBD1. Sequenced material: T cells from blood (PBMCs), unsorted or a sorted subset (not recorded which), taken before or after yellow fever vaccination (not recorded which). CDR3 coding DNA: TGCAGTGCTACCGTCGGGACAGGCCGGGGGAGGCCCCAGCATTTT. This translates into CSATVGTGRGRPQHF.